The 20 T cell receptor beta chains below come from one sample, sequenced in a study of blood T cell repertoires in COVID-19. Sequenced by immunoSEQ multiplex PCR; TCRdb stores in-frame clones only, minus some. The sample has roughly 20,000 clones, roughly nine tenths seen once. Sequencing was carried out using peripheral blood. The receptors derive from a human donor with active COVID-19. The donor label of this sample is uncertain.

The CDR3 here is CASRLAGGYTQYF. The CDR3 region has the DNA TGTGCCAGCAGGCTAGCGGGGGGTTATACGCAGTATTTT. This chain connects TRBV6-5 to TRBJ2-3; TRBD2 matches 11 bases. Trimming cost V 6 bases and J 7 bases; bases outside gene matches: 3. This CDR3 has 13 amino acids. CDR1 and CDR2 (germline): MNHEY, SVGAGI.

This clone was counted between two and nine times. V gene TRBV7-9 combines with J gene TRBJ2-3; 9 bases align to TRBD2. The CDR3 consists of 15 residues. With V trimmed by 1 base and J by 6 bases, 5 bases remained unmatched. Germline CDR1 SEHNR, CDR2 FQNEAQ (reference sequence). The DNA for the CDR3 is TGTGCCAGCAGCTTAGTGGCGGGAGGGCCTGATACGCAGTATTTT. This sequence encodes CASSLVAGGPDTQYF.

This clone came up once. CDR3 in amino acids: CASSTTGGQGARQPQHF. Here the CDR3 DNA reads TGTGCCAGCAGTACTACAGGGGGACAGGGGGCTCGGCAGCCCCAGCATTTT. The gene calls are TRBV5-4 and TRBJ1-5, with 12 bases matching TRBD1. The CDR3 covers 17 residues. Per germline, CDR1 SGHNT and CDR2 YYREEE (reference sequence). The ends lost 5 bases at V and 7 bases at J; junction bases unmatched: 13.

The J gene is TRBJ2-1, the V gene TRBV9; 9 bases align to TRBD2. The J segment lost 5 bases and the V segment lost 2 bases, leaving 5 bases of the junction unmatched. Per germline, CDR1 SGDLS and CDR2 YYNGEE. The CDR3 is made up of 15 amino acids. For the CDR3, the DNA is TGTGCCAGCAGCGTTTTGGCTAGCGGGAACAATGAGCAGTTCTTC. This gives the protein CASSVLASGNNEQFF.

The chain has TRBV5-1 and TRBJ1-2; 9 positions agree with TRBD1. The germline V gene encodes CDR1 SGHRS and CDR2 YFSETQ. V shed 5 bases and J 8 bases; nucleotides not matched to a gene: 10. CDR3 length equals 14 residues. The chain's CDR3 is CASSFNRGLQGYTF. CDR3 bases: TGCGCCAGCAGTTTTAACAGGGGGCTTCAAGGCTACACCTTC. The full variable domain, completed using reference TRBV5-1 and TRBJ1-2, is KAGVTQTPRYLIKTRGQQVTLSCSPISGHRSVSWYQQTPGQGLQFLFEYFSETQRNKGNFPGRFSGRQFSNSRSEMNVSTLELGDSALYLCASSFNRGLQGYTFGSGTRLTVV.

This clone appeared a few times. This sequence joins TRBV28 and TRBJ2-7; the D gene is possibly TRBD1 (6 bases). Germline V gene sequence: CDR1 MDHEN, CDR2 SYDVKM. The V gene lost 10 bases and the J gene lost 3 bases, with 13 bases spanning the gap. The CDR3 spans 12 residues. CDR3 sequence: CATSRGYYEQYF. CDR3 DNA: TGTGCCACCAGCAGGGGTTACTACGAGCAGTACTTC. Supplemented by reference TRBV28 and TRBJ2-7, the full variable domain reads DVKVTQSSRYLVKRTGEKVFLECVQDMDHENMFWYRQDPGLGLRLIYFSYDVKMKEKGDIPEGYSVSREKKERFSLILESASTNQTSMYLCATSRGYYEQYFGPGTRLTVT.

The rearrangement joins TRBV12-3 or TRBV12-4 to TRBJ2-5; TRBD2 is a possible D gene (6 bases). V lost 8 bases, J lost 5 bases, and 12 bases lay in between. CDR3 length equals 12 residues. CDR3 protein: CASGGMDETQYF. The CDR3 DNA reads TGTGCCAGCGGGGGGATGGACGAGACCCAGTACTTC.

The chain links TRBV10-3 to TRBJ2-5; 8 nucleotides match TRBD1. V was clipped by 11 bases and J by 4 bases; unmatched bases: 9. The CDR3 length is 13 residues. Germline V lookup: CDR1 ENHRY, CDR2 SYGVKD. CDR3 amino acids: CASAGQGRETQYF. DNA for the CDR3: TGTGCCTCAGCCGGACAGGGAAGAGAGACCCAGTACTTC.

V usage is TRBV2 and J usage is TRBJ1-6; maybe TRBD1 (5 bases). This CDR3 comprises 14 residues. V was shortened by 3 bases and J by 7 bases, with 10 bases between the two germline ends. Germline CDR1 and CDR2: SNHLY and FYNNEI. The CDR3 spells CASSDGDRNSPLHF. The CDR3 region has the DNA TGTGCCAGCAGTGACGGCGACAGAAATTCACCCCTCCACTTT.

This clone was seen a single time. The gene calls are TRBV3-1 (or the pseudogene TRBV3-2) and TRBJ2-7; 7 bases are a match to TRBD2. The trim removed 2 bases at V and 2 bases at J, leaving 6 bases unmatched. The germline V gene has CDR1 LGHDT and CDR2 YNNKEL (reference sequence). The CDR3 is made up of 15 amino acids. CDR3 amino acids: CASSQSWGGAYEQYF. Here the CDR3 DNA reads TGTGCCAGCAGCCAATCGTGGGGGGGAGCCTACGAGCAGTACTTC.

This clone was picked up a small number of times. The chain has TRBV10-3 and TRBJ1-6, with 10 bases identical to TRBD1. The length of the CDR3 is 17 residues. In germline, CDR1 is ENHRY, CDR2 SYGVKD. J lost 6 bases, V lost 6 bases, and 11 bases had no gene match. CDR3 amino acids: CAISSRDRGTSNSPLHF. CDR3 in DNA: TGTGCCATCAGCTCCCGGGACAGGGGTACTAGTAATTCACCCCTCCACTTT.

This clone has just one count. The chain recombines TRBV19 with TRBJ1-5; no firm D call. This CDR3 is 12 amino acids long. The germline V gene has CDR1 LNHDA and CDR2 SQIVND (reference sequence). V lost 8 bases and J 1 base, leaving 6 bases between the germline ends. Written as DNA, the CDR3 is TGTGCCAGTTATAGCAGCAATCAGCCCCAGCATTTT. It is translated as CASYSSNQPQHF. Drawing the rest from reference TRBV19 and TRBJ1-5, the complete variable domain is DGGITQSPKYLFRKEGQNVTLSCEQNLNHDAMYWYRQDPGQGLRLIYYSQIVNDFQKGDIAEGYSVSREKKESFPLTVTSAQKNPTAFYLCASYSSNQPQHFGDGTRLSIL.

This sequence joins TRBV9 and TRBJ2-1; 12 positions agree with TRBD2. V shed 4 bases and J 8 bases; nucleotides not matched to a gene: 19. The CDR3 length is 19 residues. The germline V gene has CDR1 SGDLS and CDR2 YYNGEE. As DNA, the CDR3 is TGTGCCAGCAGCCTTGATGGGCTAGCGGGAGGGCCGGTGACAGATGAGCAGTTCTTC. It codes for CASSLDGLAGGPVTDEQFF.

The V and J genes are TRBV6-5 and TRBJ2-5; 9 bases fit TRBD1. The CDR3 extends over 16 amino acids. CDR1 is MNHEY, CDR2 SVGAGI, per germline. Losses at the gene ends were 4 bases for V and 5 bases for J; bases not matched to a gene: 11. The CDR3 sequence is CASSSLRDREEETQYF. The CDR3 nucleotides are TGTGCCAGCAGTTCACTCCGGGACAGGGAGGAGGAGACCCAGTACTTC.

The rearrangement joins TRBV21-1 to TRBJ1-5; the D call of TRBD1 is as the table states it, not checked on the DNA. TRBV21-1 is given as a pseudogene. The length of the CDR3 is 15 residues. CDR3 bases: TGTGCCAGCAGCTGCCAACAGGGGGCCATTCAGCCCCAGCATTTT. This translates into CASSCQQGAIQPQHF.

CDR3 sequence: CASSPDRGKLGLFF. The DNA of the CDR3 is TGTGCCAGCAGTCCGGACAGGGGGAAATTAGGACTGTTTTTT. The rearrangement joins TRBV11-2 to TRBJ1-4; 10 bases align to TRBD1. After removal of 6 bases from V and 13 bases from J, the junction contained 11 bases not matched to a gene. Germline CDR1 is SGHAT and CDR2 is FQNNGV. There are 14 residues in the CDR3.

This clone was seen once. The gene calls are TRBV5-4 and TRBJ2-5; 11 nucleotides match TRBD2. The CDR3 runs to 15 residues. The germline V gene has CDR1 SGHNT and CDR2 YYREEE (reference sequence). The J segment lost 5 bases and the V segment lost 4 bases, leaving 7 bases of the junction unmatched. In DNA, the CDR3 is TGTGCCAGCAGCGAAACTAGCGGGAGAGCGGAGACCCAGTACTTC. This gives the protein CASSETSGRAETQYF.

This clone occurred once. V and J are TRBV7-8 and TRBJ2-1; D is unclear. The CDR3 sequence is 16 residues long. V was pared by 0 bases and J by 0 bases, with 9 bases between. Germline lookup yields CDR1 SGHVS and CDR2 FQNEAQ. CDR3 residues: CASSLAPMSSYNEQFF. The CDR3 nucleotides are TGTGCCAGCAGCTTAGCACCCATGAGCTCCTACAATGAGCAGTTCTTC.

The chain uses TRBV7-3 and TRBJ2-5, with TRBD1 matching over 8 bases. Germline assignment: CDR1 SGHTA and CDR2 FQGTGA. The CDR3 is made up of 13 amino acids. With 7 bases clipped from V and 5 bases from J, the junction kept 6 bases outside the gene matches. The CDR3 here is CASKPGGEETQYF. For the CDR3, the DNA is TGTGCCAGCAAACCAGGGGGCGAGGAGACCCAGTACTTC.

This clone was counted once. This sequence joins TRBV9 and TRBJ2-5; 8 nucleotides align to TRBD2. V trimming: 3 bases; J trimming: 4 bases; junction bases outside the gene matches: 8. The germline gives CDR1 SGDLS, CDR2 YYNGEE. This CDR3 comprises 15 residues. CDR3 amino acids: CASSAGPGGLETQYF. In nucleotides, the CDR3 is TGTGCCAGCAGCGCGGGGCCGGGGGGGCTAGAGACCCAGTACTTC.